This is a list of T cell receptor beta chains from one sample in a study of T-cell memory formation after mild COVID-19. Via MiXCR, TCRdb re-called the 5' RACE reads, giving one row per CDR3 protein. The sample records just over 60,000 distinct CDR3 sequences, about a tenth being singletons. The specimen sequenced was PBMCs or a T cell subset sorted from them (not recorded which). These receptors were collected from a man between 18 and 29 years old who had mild COVID-19 (a few samples of this study predate the infection). Cell type and time point are not known. Each CDR3 is given with its conserved first and last residue. A D gene is named only where the DNA matches it firmly. Part of the rows lack a size; the others show once, few, many or a class for expanded clones.

d_gene	v_gene	abundance	j_gene	CDR3nt	CDR3aa
TRBD1	TRBV29-1	-	TRBJ2-5	TGCAGCGTTACGACCCCGGGACAGGGGCAAGAGACCCAGTACTTC	CSVTTPGQGQETQYF
TRBD1	TRBV11-2	-	TRBJ1-1	TGTGCCAGCAGCTTCGACAGGGGGCGTCCTGAAGCTTTCTTT	CASSFDRGRPEAFF
TRBD2	TRBV6-6	few	TRBJ2-1	TGTGCCAGCACCCCGGGGGGAAATTCCCTCGGGGAGCAGTTCTTC	CASTPGGNSLGEQFF
-	TRBV5-4	-	TRBJ1-2	TGTGCCAGCAGCCCCCCCGGCAAGAGCTATGGCTACACCTTC	CASSPPGKSYGYTF
TRBD1	TRBV6-1	-	TRBJ1-5	TGTGCCAGCAGTGAGGGACAGGGGTATCAGCCCCAGCATTTT	CASSEGQGYQPQHF
TRBD1	TRBV4-3	many	TRBJ2-2	TGCGCCAGCAGCCGCTCGACAGGGGTCGACACCGGGGAGCTGTTTTTT	CASSRSTGVDTGELFF
-	TRBV20-1	few	TRBJ2-7	TGCAGTGCTAGACCCTGGGAGGGGGCATCCTACGAGCAGTACTTC	CSARPWEGASYEQYF
-	TRBV18	-	TRBJ2-7	TGTGCCAGCTCACCTGAACCCTACGAGCAGTACTTC	CASSPEPYEQYF
-	TRBV15	once	TRBJ2-3	TGTGCCACCAGCAGGACTAGTTGGGGAGATACGCAGTATTTT	CATSRTSWGDTQYF
TRBD1	TRBV5-6	-	TRBJ2-7	TGTGCCAGCAGCTCCCGGGACAGGCAGTACTTC	CASSSRDRQYF
TRBD2	TRBV4-3	few	TRBJ2-5	TGCGCCAGCAGCCAAGAATGGCGGGGGGGCAGAGAGACCCAGTACTTC	CASSQEWRGGRETQYF